The 20 T cell receptor beta chains below all came from one sample that was sequenced in a study of CD8 T cells in Susac syndrome. cDNA came from about 0.5 to 1 ug RNA primed by random hexamers. Via MiXCR, TCRdb re-called the immunoSEQ multiplex PCR reads, giving one row per CDR3 protein. Among about 170,000 distinct CDR3 sequences listed, about 96% were seen once. The sequenced sample was CD4+ T cells from PBMCs. The origin of the receptors is a human donor with Susac syndrome.

The chain employs TRBV7-2 and TRBJ1-1; D is uncertain. The CDR3 sequence is 13 residues long. The V gene's germline CDR1 is SGHTA and CDR2 FQGNSA. The V and J ends lost 5 bases and 0 bases respectively, with 7 bases between them. CDR3 sequence (DNA): TGTGCCAGCAGCCAGCCGGTGAACACTGAAGCTTTCTTT. Protein: CASSQPVNTEAFF.

This chain uses TRBV29-1 with TRBJ2-2; TRBD2 matches at 11 bases. The CDR3 is 15 amino acids. J was trimmed by 3 bases and V by 7 bases; bases with no gene match: 7. Germline V gene data show CDR1 as SQVTM and CDR2 as ANQGSEA. The CDR3 sequence: CSAKGTSGHTGELFF. DNA of the CDR3: TGCAGCGCCAAAGGGACTAGCGGTCACACCGGGGAGCTGTTTTTT.

The gene calls are TRBV5-4 and TRBJ1-2; D remains ambiguous. Per the germline V gene, CDR1 is SGHNT and CDR2 is YYREEE (reference sequence). V was cut by 4 bases and J by 8 bases, with 15 bases left in between. The CDR3 has 13 amino acids. The chain's CDR3 is CASSPAEGRGYTF. CDR3 DNA sequence: TGTGCCAGCAGCCCGGCGGAGGGCCGGGGCTACACCTTC.

The rearrangement links TRBV18 to TRBJ2-7; D is undetermined. The CDR3 is made up of 12 amino acids. V lost 3 bases to trimming and J lost 6 bases, with 9 bases between them. The germline V gene has CDR1 KGHSH and CDR2 LQKENI. CDR3 DNA sequence: TGTGCCAGCTCACCTGATGTAGGCGAGCAGTACTTC. Protein sequence: CASSPDVGEQYF.

This rearrangement joins TRBV5-1 to TRBJ1-1; D call uncertain. The V end lost 4 bases, the J end lost 1 base, and 5 bases lay between the germline ends. Germline loops: CDR1 SGHRS, CDR2 YFSETQ. This CDR3 is 12 amino acids long. The DNA for the CDR3 is TGCGCCAGCAGCAATGGGAACACTGAAGCTTTCTTT. Its protein product is CASSNGNTEAFF.

The rearrangement links TRBV10-3 to TRBJ2-1; TRBD2 might be the D (7 bases). V lost 10 bases, J lost 6 bases, and 25 bases lay in between. The length of the CDR3 is 16 residues. Germline values: CDR1 ENHRY, CDR2 SYGVKD. CDR3 in DNA: TGTGCCACAAGGGGGGGGCCAGAGCGGGGCTCCAATGAGCAGTTCTTC. Protein: CATRGGPERGSNEQFF.

The J gene is TRBJ1-1, the V gene TRBV29-1, with TRBD1 as a possible D gene (6 bases). The CDR3 consists of 11 residues. From germline, CDR1 is SQVTM and CDR2 ANQGSEA. V was trimmed by 8 bases and J by 4 bases, leaving 11 bases between them. The CDR3 spells CSLRGGTEAFF. CDR3 DNA: TGCAGCCTAAGGGGGGGCACTGAAGCTTTCTTT.

This sequence joins TRBV18 and TRBJ2-1; no reliable D call. The germline gives CDR1 KGHSH, CDR2 LQKENI. The CDR3 is 12 amino acids. The V and J ends lost 6 bases and 8 bases respectively, with 11 bases between them. The CDR3 DNA reads TGTGCCAGCTCCACCTTCTTAGATGAGCAGTTCTTC. This codes for CASSTFLDEQFF.

The chain links TRBV5-4 to TRBJ1-6; perhaps TRBD1 as D (6 bases). This CDR3 is 18 amino acids long. V was pared by 4 bases and J by 2 bases, with 19 bases between. Germline CDR1 is SGHNT and CDR2 is YYREEE (reference sequence). DNA for the CDR3: TGTGCCAGCAGCAGGGACATGGAGGGCATGACCTATAATTCACCCCTCCACTTT. Its translation: CASSRDMEGMTYNSPLHF.

The gene calls are TRBV19 and TRBJ1-1, with D maybe TRBD1 (5 bases). This CDR3 is 12 amino acids long. Germline CDR1 reads LNHDA; CDR2 reads SQIVND (reference sequence). Deletions cut 10 bases from V and 0 bases from J, with 9 bases between. This CDR3 is CATRDLNTEAFF. CDR3 nucleotide sequence: TGTGCCACACGGGACCTGAACACTGAAGCTTTCTTT.

This rearrangement joins TRBV3-1 to TRBJ2-1; possibly TRBD2 for D (6 bases). This CDR3 comprises 14 residues. Germline V gives CDR1 LGHDT, CDR2 YNNKEL (reference sequence). Trimming left V 4 bases short and J 6 bases short, with 13 bases between. The CDR3 DNA sequence: TGTGCCAGCAGCCTTCTACTAGCTTTCAATGAGCAGTTCTTC. As protein: CASSLLLAFNEQFF.

V usage is TRBV5-1 and J usage is TRBJ2-1; D is uncertain. Germline V lookup: CDR1 SGHRS, CDR2 YFSETQ. The length of the CDR3 is 14 residues. V lost 0 bases and J lost 6, with 10 bases in between. The CDR3: CASSLAGPLNEQFF. The CDR3 region has the DNA TGCGCCAGCAGCTTGGCGGGTCCTCTCAATGAGCAGTTCTTC.

The J gene is TRBJ2-5, the V gene TRBV25-1, with D perhaps matching TRBD1 (5 bases). The CDR3 has 14 amino acids. V was cut by 3 bases and J by 2 bases, with 10 bases left in between. The V gene's germline CDR1 is MGHDK and CDR2 SYGVNS. CDR3 sequence (DNA): TGTGCCAGCAGTGATATGACAGTTCAAGAGACCCAGTACTTC. It encodes CASSDMTVQETQYF.

The chain joins TRBV5-1 to TRBJ2-1; 10 nucleotides match TRBD2. The CDR3 totals 18 residues. Germline CDR1 reads SGHRS; CDR2 reads YFSETQ. The V and J ends lost 5 bases and 1 base, in that order; junction bases with no gene match: 12. The CDR3 loop is CASRLPSGSFDSYNEQFF. As DNA, the CDR3 is TGCGCCAGCAGACTACCTAGCGGGAGCTTCGATTCCTACAATGAGCAGTTCTTC.

This rearrangement joins TRBV4-1 to TRBJ2-5, with 9 positions matching TRBD1. Germline CDR1 and CDR2: MGHRA and YSYEKL. The CDR3 extends over 15 amino acids. The V segment lost 1 base and the J segment 5 bases; nucleotides outside the gene matches: 5. The CDR3 protein is CASSQGDRDVETQYF. CDR3 in DNA: TGCGCCAGCAGCCAAGGGGACAGGGATGTGGAGACCCAGTACTTC.

This clonotype was detected once. This sequence joins TRBV6-5 and TRBJ1-5, with 9 nucleotides matching TRBD1. V shed 5 bases and J 7 bases; nucleotides not matched to a gene: 9. CDR3 size: 15 residues. Germline values: CDR1 MNHEY, CDR2 SVGAGI. The CDR3 sequence: CASSPGGTGRQPQHF. The DNA for the CDR3 is TGTGCCAGCAGTCCCGGCGGGACAGGGAGGCAGCCCCAGCATTTT.

This chain uses TRBV5-4 with TRBJ2-1, with D maybe TRBD1 (5 bases). Trimming cost V 1 base and J 0 bases, with 8 bases left between them. The CDR3 contains 15 residues. The germline CDR1 and CDR2 sequences are SGHNT and YYREEE (reference sequence). CDR3 residues: CASSLTQDSYNEQFF. The CDR3 region has the DNA TGTGCCAGCAGCTTGACACAGGACTCCTACAATGAGCAGTTCTTC.

The chain joins TRBV7-9 to TRBJ2-6, with D perhaps being TRBD1 or TRBD2 (5 bases each). Looked up from germline, CDR1 is SEHNR and CDR2 is FQNEAQ (reference sequence). CDR3 length equals 17 residues. V lost 5 bases and J lost 0, with 14 bases in between. The CDR3 protein is CASSGGALSSGANVLTF. CDR3 bases: TGTGCCAGCAGCGGGGGAGCGCTTTCCTCTGGGGCCAACGTCCTGACTTTC. Full variable domain (rest looked up from reference TRBV7-9 and TRBJ2-6): DTGVSQNPRHKITKRGQNVTFRCDPISEHNRLYWYRQTLGQGPEFLTYFQNEAQLEKSRLLSDRFSAERPKGSFSTLEIQRTEQGDSAMYLCASSGGALSSGANVLTFGAGSRLTVL.

This sequence joins TRBV6-6 and TRBJ2-5; 10 bases are shared with TRBD2. The CDR3 spans 14 residues. In germline, CDR1 is MNHNY, CDR2 SVGAGI (reference sequence). V gave up 8 bases and J gave up 4 bases; unmatched junction bases: 7. CDR3 protein: CASSSGRALETQYF. In DNA, the CDR3 is TGTGCCAGCTCGAGCGGGAGGGCCCTAGAGACCCAGTACTTC.

V usage is TRBV20-1 and J usage is TRBJ2-7; D is unclear. With 6 bases removed from V and 4 bases from J, the gap between germline ends came to 10 bases. The CDR3 totals 11 residues. Looked up from germline, CDR1 is DFQATT and CDR2 is SNEGSKA (reference sequence). CDR3 sequence reads: CSARTQYEQYF. The DNA for the CDR3 is TGCAGTGCCCGAACCCAATACGAGCAGTACTTC.